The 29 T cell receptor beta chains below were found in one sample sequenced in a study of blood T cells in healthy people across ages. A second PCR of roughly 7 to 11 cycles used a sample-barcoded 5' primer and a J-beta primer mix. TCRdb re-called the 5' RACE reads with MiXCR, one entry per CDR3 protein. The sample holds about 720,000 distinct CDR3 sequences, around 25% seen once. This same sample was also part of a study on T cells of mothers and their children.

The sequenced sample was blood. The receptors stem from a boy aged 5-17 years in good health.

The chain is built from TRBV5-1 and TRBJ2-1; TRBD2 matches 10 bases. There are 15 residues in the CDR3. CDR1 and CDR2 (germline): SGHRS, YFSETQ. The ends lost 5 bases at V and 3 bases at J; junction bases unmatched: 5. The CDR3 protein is CASSWGTSVYNEQFF. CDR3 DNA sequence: TGCGCCAGCAGTTGGGGGACTAGCGTCTACAATGAGCAGTTCTTC.

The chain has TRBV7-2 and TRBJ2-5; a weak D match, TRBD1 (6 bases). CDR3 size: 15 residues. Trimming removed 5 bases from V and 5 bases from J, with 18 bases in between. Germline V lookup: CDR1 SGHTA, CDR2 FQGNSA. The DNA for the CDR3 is TGTGCCAGCAGCGAAAGGACAGCTATCCTCGAGACCCAGTACTTC. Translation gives CASSERTAILETQYF.

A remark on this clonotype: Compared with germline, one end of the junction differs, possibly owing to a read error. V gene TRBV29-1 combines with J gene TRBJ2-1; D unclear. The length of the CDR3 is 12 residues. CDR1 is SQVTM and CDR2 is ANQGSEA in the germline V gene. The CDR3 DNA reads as TGCAGCGTTCTAGATTCCTTCAATGAGCAGTTCTTC. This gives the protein CSVLDSFNEQFF.

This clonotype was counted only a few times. The CDR3 DNA reads TGTGCCAGCAGCCCCAGGGCAGGGGCTCGGCAGTATTTT. This sequence encodes CASSPRAGARQYF. The chain uses TRBV7-2 and TRBJ2-3, with D possibly being TRBD1 (6 bases). The V end lost 5 bases, the J end lost 11 bases, and 17 bases lay between the germline ends. The CDR3 spans 13 residues. Germline V gives CDR1 SGHTA, CDR2 FQGNSA.

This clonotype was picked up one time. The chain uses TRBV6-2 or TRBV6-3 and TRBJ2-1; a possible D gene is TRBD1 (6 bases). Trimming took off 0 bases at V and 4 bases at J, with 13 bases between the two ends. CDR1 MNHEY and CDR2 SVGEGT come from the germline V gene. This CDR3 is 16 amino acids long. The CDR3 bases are TGTGCCAGCAGTTACTCGGGATGGACAGTTTACAATGAGCAGTTCTTC. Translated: CASSYSGWTVYNEQFF.

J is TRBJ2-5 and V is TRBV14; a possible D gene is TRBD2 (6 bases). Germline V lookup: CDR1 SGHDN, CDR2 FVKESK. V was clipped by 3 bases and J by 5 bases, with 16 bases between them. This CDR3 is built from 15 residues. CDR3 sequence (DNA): TGTGCCAGCAGCCACCGCCCCGCGGAGGGGGAGACCCAGTACTTC. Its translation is CASSHRPAEGETQYF.

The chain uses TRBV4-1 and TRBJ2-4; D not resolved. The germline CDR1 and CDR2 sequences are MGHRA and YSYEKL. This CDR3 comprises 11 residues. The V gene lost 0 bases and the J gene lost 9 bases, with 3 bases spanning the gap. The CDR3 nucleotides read TGCGCCAGCAGCCAAGATGGCATTCAGTACTTC. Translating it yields CASSQDGIQYF.

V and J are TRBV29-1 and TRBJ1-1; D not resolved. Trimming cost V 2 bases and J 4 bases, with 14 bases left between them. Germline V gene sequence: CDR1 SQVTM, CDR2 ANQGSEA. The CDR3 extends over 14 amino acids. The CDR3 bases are TGCAGCGTTGAAAGGGCAGCGAAGAGCACTGAAGCTTTCTTT. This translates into CSVERAAKSTEAFF.

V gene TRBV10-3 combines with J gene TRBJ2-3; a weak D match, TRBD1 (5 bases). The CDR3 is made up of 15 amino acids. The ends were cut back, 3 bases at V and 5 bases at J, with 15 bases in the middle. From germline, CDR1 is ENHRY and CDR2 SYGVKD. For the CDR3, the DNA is TGTGCCATCAGTGAAACAGGCAATAGTGGAGATACGCAGTATTTT. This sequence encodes CAISETGNSGDTQYF.

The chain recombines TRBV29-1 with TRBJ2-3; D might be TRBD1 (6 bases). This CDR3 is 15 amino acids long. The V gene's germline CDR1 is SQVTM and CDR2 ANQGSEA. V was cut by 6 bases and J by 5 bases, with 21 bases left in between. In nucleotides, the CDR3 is TGCAGCGTAGAACCACGGGACAACGTGGGAGATACGCAGTATTTT. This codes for CSVEPRDNVGDTQYF.

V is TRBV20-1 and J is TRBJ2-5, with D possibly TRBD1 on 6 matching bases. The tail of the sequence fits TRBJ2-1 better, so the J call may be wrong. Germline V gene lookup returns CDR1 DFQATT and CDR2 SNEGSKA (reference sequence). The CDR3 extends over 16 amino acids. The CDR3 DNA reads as TGCAGTGAAAACTCCCCCGGGCAGGGGAGAAGGAATGAGCAGTTCTTC. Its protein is CSENSPGQGRRNEQFF.

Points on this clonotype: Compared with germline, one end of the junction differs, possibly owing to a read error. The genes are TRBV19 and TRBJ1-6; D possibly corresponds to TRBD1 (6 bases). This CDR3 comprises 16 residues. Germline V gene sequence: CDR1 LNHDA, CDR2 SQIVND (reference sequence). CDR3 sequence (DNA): TGTGCCAGTAGCGGACCAGGGGTCACCTATAATTCACCCCTCTACTTT. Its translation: CASSGPGVTYNSPLYF.

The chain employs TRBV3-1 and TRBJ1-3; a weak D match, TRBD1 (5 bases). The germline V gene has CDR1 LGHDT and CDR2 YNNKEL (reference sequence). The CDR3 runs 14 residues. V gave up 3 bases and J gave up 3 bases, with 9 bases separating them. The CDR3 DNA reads TGTGCCAGCAGCCAGTGGGACGGTGGAAACACCATATATTTT. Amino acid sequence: CASSQWDGGNTIYF.

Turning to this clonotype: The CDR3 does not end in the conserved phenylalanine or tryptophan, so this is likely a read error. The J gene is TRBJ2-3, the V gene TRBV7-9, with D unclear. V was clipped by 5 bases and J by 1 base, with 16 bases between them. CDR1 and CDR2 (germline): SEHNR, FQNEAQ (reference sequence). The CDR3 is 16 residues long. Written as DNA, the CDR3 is TGTGCCAGCAGCCGGACCGACGGCCCCGGCACAGATACGCAGTATCTT. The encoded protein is CASSRTDGPGTDTQYL.

This CDR3 reads CASSLVSIGATNEKLFF. The DNA for the CDR3 is TGCGCCAGCAGCTTGGTATCGATCGGGGCAACTAATGAAAAACTGTTTTTT. V is TRBV5-1 and J is TRBJ1-4; D is unresolved. From germline, CDR1 is SGHRS and CDR2 YFSETQ. V was clipped by 0 bases and J by 0 bases, with 12 bases between them. This CDR3 contains 17 residues.

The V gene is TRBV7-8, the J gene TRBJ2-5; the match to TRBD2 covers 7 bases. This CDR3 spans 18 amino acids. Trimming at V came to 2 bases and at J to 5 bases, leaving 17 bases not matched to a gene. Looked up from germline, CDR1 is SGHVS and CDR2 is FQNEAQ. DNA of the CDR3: TGTGCCAGCAGCTTACCAACCCCTACTAGCGATAAATCGGAGACCCAGTACTTC. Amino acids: CASSLPTPTSDKSETQYF.

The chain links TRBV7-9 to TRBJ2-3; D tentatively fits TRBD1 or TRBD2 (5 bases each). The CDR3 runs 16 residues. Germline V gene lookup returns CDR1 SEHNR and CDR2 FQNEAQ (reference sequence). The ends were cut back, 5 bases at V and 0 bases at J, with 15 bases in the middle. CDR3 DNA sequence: TGTGCCAGCAGCCCCCTCGGGGCTAAGAGCACAGATACGCAGTATTTT. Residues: CASSPLGAKSTDTQYF.

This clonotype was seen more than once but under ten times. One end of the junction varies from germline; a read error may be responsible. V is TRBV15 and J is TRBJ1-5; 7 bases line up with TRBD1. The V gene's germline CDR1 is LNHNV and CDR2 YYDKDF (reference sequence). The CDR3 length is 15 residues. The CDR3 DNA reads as TGTGCCACAAGCAGGGGGACAGATAGCAATCAGCCCCAGCATTTT. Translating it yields CATSRGTDSNQPQHF.

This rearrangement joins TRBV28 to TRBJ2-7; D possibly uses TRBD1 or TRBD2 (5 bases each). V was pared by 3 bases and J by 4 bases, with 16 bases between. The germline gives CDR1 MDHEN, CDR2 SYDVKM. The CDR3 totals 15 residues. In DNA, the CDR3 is TGTGCCAGCAGTTTCCAAGGACGGGGACGTTACGAGCAGTACTTC. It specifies CASSFQGRGRYEQYF.

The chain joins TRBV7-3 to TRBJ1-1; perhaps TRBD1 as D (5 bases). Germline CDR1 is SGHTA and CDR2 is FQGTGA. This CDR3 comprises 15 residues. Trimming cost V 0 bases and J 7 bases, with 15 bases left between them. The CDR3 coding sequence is TGTGCCAGCAGCTTAACGGTGGGCAGGGTGGATGAAGCTTTCTTT. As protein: CASSLTVGRVDEAFF. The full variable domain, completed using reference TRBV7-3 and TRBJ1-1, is GAGVSQTPSNKVTEKGKYVELRCDPISGHTALYWYRQSLGQGPEFLIYFQGTGAADDSGLPNDRFFAVRPEGSVSTLKIQRTERGDSAVYLCASSLTVGRVDEAFFGQGTRLTVV.

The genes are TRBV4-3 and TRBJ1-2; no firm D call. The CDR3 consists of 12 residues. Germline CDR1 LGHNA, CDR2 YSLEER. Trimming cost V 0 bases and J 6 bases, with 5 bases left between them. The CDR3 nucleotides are TGCGCCAGCAGCCAAGAGTCGGATGGCTACACCTTC. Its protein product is CASSQESDGYTF.

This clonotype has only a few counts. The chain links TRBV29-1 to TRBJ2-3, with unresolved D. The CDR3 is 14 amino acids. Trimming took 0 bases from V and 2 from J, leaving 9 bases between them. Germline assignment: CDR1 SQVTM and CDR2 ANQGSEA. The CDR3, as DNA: TGCAGCGTTGAAGATCGCGGTTTCACAGATACGCAGTATTTT. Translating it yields CSVEDRGFTDTQYF.

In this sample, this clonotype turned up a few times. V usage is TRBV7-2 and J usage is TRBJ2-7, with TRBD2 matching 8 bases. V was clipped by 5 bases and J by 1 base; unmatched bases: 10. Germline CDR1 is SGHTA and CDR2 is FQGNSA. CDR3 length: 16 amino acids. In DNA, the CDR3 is TGTGCCAGCAGCCCCTTAGCGGGGAGTACGTCCTACGAGCAGTACTTC. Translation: CASSPLAGSTSYEQYF. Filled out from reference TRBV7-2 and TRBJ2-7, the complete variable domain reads GAGVSQSPSNKVTEKGKDVELRCDPISGHTALYWYRQSLGQGLEFLIYFQGNSAPDKSGLPSDRFSAERTGGSVSTLTIQRTQQEDSAVYLCASSPLAGSTSYEQYFGPGTRLTVT.

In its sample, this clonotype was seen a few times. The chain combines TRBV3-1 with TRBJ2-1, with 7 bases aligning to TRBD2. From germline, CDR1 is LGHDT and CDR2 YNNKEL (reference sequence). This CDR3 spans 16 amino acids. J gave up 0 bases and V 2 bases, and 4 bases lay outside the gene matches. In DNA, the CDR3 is TGTGCCAGCAGCCAACAGCGGGATAGCTCCTACAATGAGCAGTTCTTC. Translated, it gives CASSQQRDSSYNEQFF.

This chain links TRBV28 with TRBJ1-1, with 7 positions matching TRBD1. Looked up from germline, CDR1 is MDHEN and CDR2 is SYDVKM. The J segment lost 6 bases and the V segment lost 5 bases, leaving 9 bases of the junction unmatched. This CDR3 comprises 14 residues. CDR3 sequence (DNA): TGTGCCAGCAGTCTCGGTAGGGGGCTTGCTGAAGCTTTCTTT. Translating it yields CASSLGRGLAEAFF.

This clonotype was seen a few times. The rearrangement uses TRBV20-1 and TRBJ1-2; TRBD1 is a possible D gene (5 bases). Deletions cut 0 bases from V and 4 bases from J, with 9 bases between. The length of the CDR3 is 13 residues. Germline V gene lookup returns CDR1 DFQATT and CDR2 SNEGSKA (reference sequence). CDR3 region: CSARDMRGYGYTF. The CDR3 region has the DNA TGCAGTGCTAGAGATATGAGGGGCTATGGCTACACCTTC.

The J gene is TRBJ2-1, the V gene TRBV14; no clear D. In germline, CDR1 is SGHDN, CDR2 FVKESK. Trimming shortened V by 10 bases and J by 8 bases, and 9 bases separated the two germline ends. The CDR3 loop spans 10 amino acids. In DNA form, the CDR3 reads TGTGCCACTAAGTCGGATGAGCAGTTCTTC. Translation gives CATKSDEQFF.

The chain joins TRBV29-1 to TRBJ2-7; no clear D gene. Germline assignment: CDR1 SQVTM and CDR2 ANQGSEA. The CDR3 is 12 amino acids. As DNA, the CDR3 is TGCAGTCCCAGAGGCGGTTCCTACGAGCAGTACTTC. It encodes CSPRGGSYEQYF.

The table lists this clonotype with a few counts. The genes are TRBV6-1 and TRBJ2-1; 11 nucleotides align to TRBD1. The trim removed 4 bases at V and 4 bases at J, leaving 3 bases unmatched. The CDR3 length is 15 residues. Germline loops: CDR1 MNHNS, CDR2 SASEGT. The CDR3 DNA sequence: TGTGCCAGCAGTGGTTGGGACAGGGGGTACAATGAGCAGTTCTTC. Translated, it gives CASSGWDRGYNEQFF.